Listed below are T cell receptor beta chains from one sample, sequenced in a study of T cell repertoires in cytomegalovirus infection. Using its own MiXCR run on the reads, TCRdb lists one record per CDR3 protein. The sample contains approximately 470,000 distinct CDR3 sequences, about 42% of which appear only once. Antigens for these TCRs are unknown. The source was cultured PBMCs, collected from culture after CMV antigen stimulation. The receptor set was obtained from a human donor in good health (CMV status not recorded). Some clones in this sample may be carry-over from other donors' samples. Both conserved end residues are part of each CDR3. A D gene is named only where the DNA matches it firmly.

V: TRBV10-3; D: .; CDR3: CAISDGFTGANVLTF
V: TRBV5-6; D: .; CDR3: CASSLFFIGTRPQETQYF
V: TRBV27; D: TRBD1; CDR3: CASSLQRTGMREKLFF
V: TRBV12-3/TRBV12-4; D: .; CDR3: CASSLAGVKGDTQYF
V: TRBV12-3/TRBV12-4; D: TRBD2; CDR3: CASSLGPSGGALLTSTDTQYF
V: TRBV11-2; D: .; CDR3: CASSLFGGLLKNIQYF
V: TRBV7-2; D: TRBD2; CDR3: CASSLVAGGPPWIF
V: TRBV7-2; D: .; CDR3: CASSFFGNTQYF
V: TRBV7-2; D: .; CDR3: CASSLAVQGLKTQYF
V: TRBV28; D: .; CDR3: CASHGGVPDYGYTF
V: TRBV7-2; D: .; CDR3: CASSRLERVETQYF
V: TRBV5-5; D: TRBD2; CDR3: CASSFKRGALERTDTQYF
V: TRBV7-8; D: TRBD2; CDR3: CASSWTSGGFYEQYF
V: TRBV5-6; D: .; CDR3: CASSVGVGDSPLHF
V: TRBV2; D: .; CDR3: CASSVGTTVEETQYF
V: TRBV13; D: .; CDR3: CASNLQAGATEAFF
V: TRBV19; D: TRBD2; CDR3: CASSAGVEQYF
V: TRBV11-2; D: .; CDR3: CASTSAYEQYF
V: TRBV5-3; D: .; CDR3: CASSLLVHNNEQFF
V: TRBV5-5; D: .; CDR3: CASSLSWFGTDTQYF
V: TRBV27; D: .; CDR3: CASSFAPPGNSNQPQHF
V: TRBV20-1; D: .; CDR3: CSARAGFYGYTF
V: TRBV5-4; D: .; CDR3: CASSLGSGVGYNEQFF
V: TRBV6-1; D: .; CDR3: CASSDRNNQPQHF
V: TRBV27; D: .; CDR3: CASSLRGFRGGYTF
V: TRBV4-3; D: TRBD1; CDR3: CASSQVAEGATDTQYF
V: TRBV6-2/TRBV6-3; D: .; CDR3: CASSPRGSRETQYF
V: TRBV12-3/TRBV12-4; D: TRBD1; CDR3: CASSSTGASGNTIYF
V: TRBV12-3/TRBV12-4; D: .; CDR3: CASMGTYSYEQYF
V: TRBV19; D: .; CDR3: CASSILNPVWGTEAFF
V: TRBV6-1; D: .; CDR3: CASSLTGAKGQPQHF
V: TRBV9; D: .; CDR3: CASSAQLRETQYF
V: TRBV24-1; D: .; CDR3: CATTGNTGELFF
V: TRBV7-8; D: .; CDR3: CASSFFFIDEQFF
V: TRBV4-1; D: TRBD2; CDR3: CASSQGEGGSWETQYF
V: TRBV27; D: .; CDR3: CASSLVGVGTGYTF
V: TRBV20-1; D: .; CDR3: CRVHYTGSSYTF
V: TRBV5-3; D: .; CDR3: CASSLVGPGGTDTQYF
V: TRBV7-2; D: TRBD2; CDR3: CASSSGGSGGFYNEQFF
V: TRBV6-2/TRBV6-3; D: .; CDR3: CASSSRLDEQYF
V: TRBV6-7; D: .; CDR3: CASSYLLNEQFF
V: TRBV7-2; D: .; CDR3: CASSQTHDTGELFF
V: TRBV7-4; D: TRBD1; CDR3: CASSRLGTGLGEQYF
V: TRBV7-2; D: TRBD2; CDR3: CASSLVSGVSYEQYF
V: TRBV5-6; D: TRBD1; CDR3: CASSLGPSWTGIYNEQFF
V: TRBV7-2; D: .; CDR3: CASSFGTQRQTQYF
V: TRBV10-3; D: .; CDR3: CAISGPYQETQYF
V: TRBV7-6; D: TRBD1; CDR3: CASSRDRGRNTIYF
V: TRBV7-2; D: .; CDR3: CASSPLGSANTGELFF
V: TRBV7-6; D: .; CDR3: CASNPYLGADTQYF
V: TRBV6-5; D: .; CDR3: CASSSAGSRAETQYF
V: TRBV7-9; D: .; CDR3: CASSLGSPRGLYEQYF
V: TRBV5-4; D: .; CDR3: CASSSRQTSTDTQYF
V: TRBV6-1; D: .; CDR3: CASSRRPWGTDTQYF